The rows below give T cell receptor beta chains drawn from one sample of a study of OX40 agonist ivuxolimab in advanced cancers. Sequenced by immunoSEQ multiplex PCR; TCRdb stores in-frame clones only, minus some. The sample lists tens of thousands of clones, around 87% occurring once. The sample consisted of CD4+ or CD8+ T cells sorted from blood, taken in a trial of the OX40 agonist ivuxolimab. These receptors originate from an adult with an advanced solid tumor such as melanoma, head and neck, liver or kidney cancer. CDR3s include the opening cysteine and the closing phenylalanine or tryptophan. D genes are given only for firm matches. Clone size is given for some rows only: seen once, a few or many times, or a class if the clone is expanded.

TRBJ1-2 TRBV15 - - CATSPHRDPPGGYTF TGTGCCACCAGCCCCCACAGGGACCCCCCGGGAGGCTACACCTTC
TRBJ1-1 TRBV6-1 - once CASRSSWGRDTEAFF TGTGCCAGCAGATCATCTTGGGGTAGGGACACTGAAGCTTTCTTT
TRBJ2-1 TRBV18 - once CASSPPLAFSYNEQFF TGTGCCAGCTCACCACCCCTAGCGTTCTCCTACAATGAGCAGTTCTTC
TRBJ2-3 TRBV6-1 - - CAFRGIADTQYF TGTGCCTTTCGGGGGATCGCAGATACGCAGTATTTT
TRBJ1-5 TRBV29-1 - - CSVAGVNQPQHF TGCAGCGTTGCTGGGGTGAATCAGCCCCAGCATTTT
TRBJ1-1 TRBV5-1 TRBD1 - CASSLGQGGTEAFF TGCGCCAGCAGCTTGGGACAGGGAGGGACTGAAGCTTTCTTT
TRBJ2-7 TRBV10-1 TRBD1 - CASSARPGQGPYEQYF TGCGCCAGCAGTGCGAGGCCGGGACAGGGACCTTACGAGCAGTACTTC
TRBJ2-2 TRBV5-5 - - CASSLDGTGELFF TGTGCCAGCAGCTTGGACGGAACCGGGGAGCTGTTTTTT
TRBJ2-5 TRBV4-1 - - CASSPRGTNWRETQYF TGCGCCAGCAGCCCAAGAGGCACCAACTGGCGAGAGACCCAGTACTTC
TRBJ2-3 TRBV7-2 - - CASSRRIASGTDTQYF TGTGCCAGCAGCCGAAGAATAGCGAGTGGCACAGATACGCAGTATTTT
TRBJ1-2 TRBV18 - - CASSLRDPYGYTF TGTGCCAGCTCACTAAGGGACCCCTATGGCTACACCTTC
TRBJ1-1 TRBV5-1 - - CASSAGTTTNTEAFF TGCGCCAGCAGCGCCGGGACAACGACGAACACTGAAGCTTTCTTT
TRBJ1-6 TRBV28 - - CASSLIAGDNSPLHF TGTGCCAGCAGTTTAATTGCAGGGGATAATTCACCCCTCCACTTT
TRBJ1-2 TRBV5-5 - - CASSFIETAYGYTF TGTGCCAGCAGCTTCATAGAGACAGCCTATGGCTACACCTTC
TRBJ1-5 TRBV15 - - CATSQRGGYNQPQHF TGTGCCACCAGCCAGAGGGGGGGCTACAATCAGCCCCAGCATTTT
TRBJ2-2 TRBV2 - - CASSWTANTGELFF TGTGCCAGCAGCTGGACAGCGAACACCGGGGAGCTGTTTTTT
TRBJ2-1 TRBV4-1 TRBD2 - CASSQVDLGLAGGNEQFF TGCGCCAGCAGCCAAGTGGACCTCGGATTAGCGGGGGGGAATGAGCAGTTCTTC
TRBJ2-1 TRBV5-6 - - CASSLRGEQFF TGTGCCAGCAGCTTAAGAGGGGAGCAGTTCTTC
TRBJ2-5 TRBV15 - - CATSRDQGYQETQYF TGTGCCACCAGCAGAGATCAGGGGTACCAAGAGACCCAGTACTTC
TRBJ2-7 TRBV6-1 TRBD2 - CASRTTSGSTYEQYF TGTGCCAGCCGGACGACTAGCGGGAGCACCTACGAGCAGTACTTC
TRBJ1-5 TRBV6-1 - - CASSDPPQPQHF TGTGCCAGCAGTGATCCGCCTCAGCCCCAGCATTTT
TRBJ1-2 TRBV5-5 - - CASSLGGRYYGYTF TGTGCCAGCAGCTTGGGCGGCAGGTACTATGGCTACACCTTC
TRBJ2-1 TRBV7-9 - - CASSFVEPYNEQFF TGTGCCAGCAGCTTCGTGGAGCCATACAATGAGCAGTTCTTC